This TCR beta chain was captured by sequencing in a study of cytomegalovirus exposure and HLA in healthy donors. Study conclusions and caveats: Association with HLA alleles at 0.05 false discovery rate was found for 15,000 to 20,000 TCR beta sequences in a later analysis.

PCR used 60 Vbeta primers and 13 Jbeta primers. Here immunoSEQ multiplex PCR was the method, and the copy in TCRdb shows in-frame clones only, minus some. The data show some 180,000 clones, with around three quarters seen just once and 1.9% held by the top ten. A remark on this clone: No antigen is known for it.

Deletions cut 1 base from V and 4 bases from J, with 14 bases between. Germline-derived CDR1 and CDR2 are MNHEY and SMNVEV (reference sequence). The CDR3 length is 15 residues. The chain has TRBV27 and TRBJ2-7; perhaps TRBD2 as D (5 bases). The sequence was obtained from a man in his thirties or forties in good health and CMV-seronegative. The sequencing input was PBMCs. CDR3 DNA: TGTGCCAGCAGTTTATTGCGGGCAGCCGTGTACGAGCAGTACTTC. Amino acid sequence: CASSLLRAAVYEQYF.